This entry features one T cell receptor (beta chain) sequence. Its recognized antigen is unknown. The sample holds no much larger clone one base away, and base qualities are not on file. The sample comes from a study of PD-L1 blockade in urothelial cancer (dated by TCRdb to 2017 to 2019). Background on the whole study: All patients started therapy in the mid-2010s and received atezolizumab 1,200 mg intravenously every 3 weeks. TCR sequencing covered pretreatment tumor samples and matched, serially collected peripheral blood taken before and after atezolizumab treatment. About 90% of the roughly 29 patients were identified as males with urothelial cancer of bladder origin, and a prior smoking history was reported by 18 of 29 patients. Durable clinical benefit was achieved by nine patients and was not achieved by 20 patients. Patients had an ECOG performance status of 0 or 1 and had received between 0 and 3 prior chemotherapy regimens. In the same patients who had TCR sequencing, pretreatment tumors also underwent whole exome sequencing and RNA sequencing. Somatic, immune and clinical correlates of response to PD-L1 blockade with atezolizumab in urothelial cancer were the focus of an exploratory multi-omic analysis. Pretreatment blood TCR-seq was available for under 35 patients, at least one posttreatment blood collection was obtained for around 25 patients, and tumor TCR-seq was available for around 25 patients. Blood samples were analyzed 3 weeks after the start of treatment (second dose) and 6 weeks after the start of treatment. Durable clinical benefit was defined as progression-free survival longer than 6 months, and TCR features were also tested against progression-free and overall survival. A median of 141,255 T cells and 80,000 to 100,000 unique TCRs was obtained from blood samples, and a median clonality of 0.080 was observed.

Synthetic TCR analog templates were spiked into each PCR to estimate absolute template abundance from read counts. The immunoSEQ assay was used to amplify TCRbeta CDR3 regions from genomic DNA with bias-controlled V and J gene primers. Sequencing of rearranged TCRbeta segments was done at approximately 20X coverage. As for the authors' bioinformatics: Clustering was used to correct sequencing errors, and CDR3s were annotated against IMGT so that V, D and J genes could be assigned. Out-of-frame and stop-codon sequences were excluded, and only productive TCRbeta rearrangements were used in downstream analyses. To compute clonality, Shannon entropy was normalized by the log of the number of unique productive sequences and then subtracted from one. Clones differing between time points or between blood and tumor were identified using Fisher's exact test with Benjamini-Hochberg correction, with an adjusted p below 0.01 applied as the threshold. In its TCRdb copy, this immuneACCESS table keeps in-frame sequences only and misses some clones. Where compared with another copy, unresolved V genes explain less than half of these, and the others have no known cause. V and J calls and clone size are as listed in that table; D and trimming were resolved from the DNA. The sample profile shows about 51,000 clones; approximately 84% of them were found once. The biggest ten clones account for under 20% of the sample.

The full study reports these points: Because the sample size was small (n = 29) and many of the analyses were exploratory, the results are meant to be hypothesis-generating. Patients with durable benefit showed greater expansion of tumor-associated TCR clones in peripheral blood 3 weeks after starting treatment (n ≈ 23, p = 0.022). A pretreatment peripheral blood TCR clonality below the median was linked to improved progression-free and overall survival.

The cohort included 29 patients with locally advanced or metastatic urothelial carcinoma who were treated at Memorial Sloan Kettering on a trial protocol. Peripheral blood mononuclear cells were collected pretreatment and during treatment, with between 1 and 8 total time points obtained per patient. The Qiagen DNeasy Blood extraction kit was used to purify genomic DNA from total PBMCs and tumor samples. PBMCs were collected pretreatment and during treatment, and were isolated and stored as previously described. The sample in question was PBMCs, obtained around atezolizumab (anti-PD-L1) treatment. The receptor comes from a man between 60 and 70 years old with urothelial cancer.

Here the CDR3 is given as CATRQGLGYSNQPQHF. The DNA reads TGTGCCACGAGACAGGGTTTAGGTTATAGCAATCAGCCCCAGCATTTT. The chain was built from TRBV7-2 and TRBJ1-5; TRBD1 lines up with 7 middle nucleotides. The cysteine opens and the phenylalanine closes a CDR3 of 16 amino acids. Only the CDR3 part of the read is kept: 48 bases, read in frame from the first base. Trimmed from V: 10 bases; trimmed from J: 0 bases; junction bases lacking a gene match: 12. The germline V gene specifies SGHTA as CDR1 and FQGNSA as CDR2.